The 5 T cell receptor beta chains given below trace back to one sample, sequenced in a study of cytomegalovirus exposure and HLA in healthy donors (dated by TCRdb to 2017 to 2019). The protocol used for the library was the immunoSEQ multiplex PCR assay. A mixture of 60 forward primers for TCR Vbeta segments and 13 reverse primers for TCR Jbeta segments was used in the multiplex PCR. Not all clones reach the TCRdb copy of this immuneACCESS table, which keeps in-frame sequences only. Checked studies attribute under half of the gap to unresolved V genes and leave the rest unexplained. The sample records over 90,000 clones, roughly three fifths of which are singletons. Roughly 3.2% of the sample is held by the ten biggest clonotypes. The sample consisted of PBMCs. These receptor sequences come from a man aged 55 to 70 in good health and CMV-seronegative.

This chain joins TRBV29-1 and TRBJ2-1, with TRBD1 matching 11 bases. The CDR3 is 14 residues long. Unmatched junction bases numbered 5, after V lost 4 bases and J lost 6 bases. Germline-derived CDR1 and CDR2 are SQVTM and ANQGSEA. The DNA for the CDR3 is TGCAGCGTTGTTGGGGACAGGGGGTTCAATGAGCAGTTCTTC. This translates into CSVVGDRGFNEQFF.

The chain uses TRBV9 and TRBJ2-2, with a possible D match to TRBD2 (6 bases). Germline lookup yields CDR1 SGDLS and CDR2 YYNGEE. The V gene lost 4 bases and the J gene lost 0 bases, with 10 bases spanning the gap. The length of the CDR3 is 15 residues. The CDR3 DNA sequence: TGTGCCAGCAGCAGAAGGGACTCGAACACCGGGGAGCTGTTTTTT. It codes for CASSRRDSNTGELFF.

The chain joins TRBV29-1 to TRBJ2-7; 8 nucleotides agree with TRBD1. This CDR3 spans 14 amino acids. Germline V gene data show CDR1 as SQVTM and CDR2 as ANQGSEA. The trim removed 4 bases at V and 7 bases at J, leaving 12 bases unmatched. CDR3: CSVALGTGQFEQYF. The DNA of the CDR3 is TGCAGCGTTGCGTTAGGGACAGGTCAGTTTGAGCAGTACTTC.

The chain recombines TRBV28 with TRBJ1-2; 8 positions match TRBD1. With 4 bases clipped from V and 3 bases from J, the junction kept 7 bases outside the gene matches. This CDR3 has 15 residues. Germline V CDR1 and CDR2: MDHEN, SYDVKM. The CDR3 loop is CASSSSSGGDYGYTF. CDR3 in DNA: TGTGCCAGCAGTTCCTCTTCAGGGGGCGACTATGGCTACACCTTC.

This clone was observed a few times. V gene TRBV5-5 combines with J gene TRBJ2-5, with TRBD2 matching over 14 bases. Germline loops: CDR1 SGHKS, CDR2 YYEKEE (reference sequence). J gave up 5 bases and V 0 bases, and 12 bases lay outside the gene matches. The CDR3 is 19 residues long. Here the CDR3 DNA reads TGTGCCAGCAGCTTGGTTAGGACTAGCGGGAGGAGGGAGAGGGAGACCCAGTACTTC. It translates to CASSLVRTSGRRERETQYF. Looking up the rest from reference TRBV5-5 and TRBJ2-5 gives the full variable domain: DAGVTQSPTHLIKTRGQQVTLRCSPISGHKSVSWYQQVLGQGPQFIFQYYEKEERGRGNFPDRFSARQFPNYSSELNVNALLLGDSALYLCASSLVRTSGRRERETQYFGPGTRLLVL.